The next 25 T cell receptor beta chains were all read from a single sample in a study of regulatory T cells in long-lasting Graves disease. Arm-PCR with iRepertoire HTBI primers amplified the CDR3 regions for these TCR beta libraries. TCRdb independently ran MiXCR on the multiplex PCR reads; one entry per CDR3 protein. Of around 480,000 distinct CDR3 sequences detected, 15% to 20% appear once; the ten largest clones hold 9.5% to 15%. Documented time point: newly diagnosed GD, antithyroid drugs for less than 3 months. Scientists built the TCR library using RNA that was extracted from PBMCs. The data also belong to a second study, concerning T cells in Graves' hyperthyroidism and ophthalmopathy.

This specimen was peripheral blood mononuclear cells (PBMCs), taken at new diagnosis, from a patient treated with antithyroid drugs. These receptor sequences come from a man aged 35-49 years with Graves disease.

This clonotype was observed a few times. The chain links TRBV7-9 to TRBJ2-7, with a possible D match to TRBD1 (5 bases). With 7 bases removed from V and 0 bases from J, the gap between germline ends came to 13 bases. The length of the CDR3 is 14 residues. Per germline, CDR1 SEHNR and CDR2 FQNEAQ (reference sequence). The CDR3 sequence is CASIPVGPSYEQYF. The CDR3 bases are TGTGCCAGCATCCCCGTGGGGCCCTCCTACGAGCAGTACTTC. Full variable domain (rest looked up from reference TRBV7-9 and TRBJ2-7): DTGVSQNPRHKITKRGQNVTFRCDPISEHNRLYWYRQTLGQGPEFLTYFQNEAQLEKSRLLSDRFSAERPKGSFSTLEIQRTEQGDSAMYLCASIPVGPSYEQYFGPGTRLTVT.

The genes are TRBV19 and TRBJ2-5, with D perhaps TRBD2 (5 bases). The CDR3 is 15 residues long. Between the trimmed V and J ends, which lost 0 bases and 2 bases, there was a span of 10 bases. In germline, CDR1 is LNHDA, CDR2 SQIVND (reference sequence). The CDR3 loop is CASSIDTRGQETQYF. The CDR3 nucleotides read TGTGCCAGTAGTATAGATACTCGGGGACAAGAGACCCAGTACTTC.

This clonotype came up many times. The chain couples TRBV18 to TRBJ2-3, with 9 bases fitting TRBD1. Germline CDR1 and CDR2: KGHSH and LQKENI. V was clipped by 3 bases and J by 2 bases; unmatched bases: 9. The CDR3 totals 17 residues. The CDR3 spells CASSPGLGQGPTDTQYF. CDR3 nucleotide sequence: TGTGCCAGCTCACCCGGTTTGGGACAGGGTCCCACAGATACGCAGTATTTT.

V usage is TRBV20-1 and J usage is TRBJ2-2; 13 bases match TRBD2. J was trimmed by 4 bases and V by 0 bases; bases with no gene match: 5. The germline V gene encodes CDR1 DFQATT and CDR2 SNEGSKA (reference sequence). The CDR3 runs 17 residues. CDR3 region: CSARDGGLAGITGELFF. Here the CDR3 DNA reads TGCAGTGCTAGAGATGGGGGACTAGCGGGAATCACCGGGGAGCTGTTTTTT.

V gene TRBV5-1 combines with J gene TRBJ2-6; 9 positions agree with TRBD1. Germline CDR1 SGHRS, CDR2 YFSETQ. This CDR3 is built from 18 residues. V lost 0 bases to trimming and J lost 0 bases; unmatched junction nucleotides: 4. The chain's CDR3 is CASSLATGGHSGANVLTF. CDR3 bases: TGCGCCAGCAGCTTGGCGACAGGGGGTCACTCTGGGGCCAACGTCCTGACTTTC.

At least ten counts were recorded for this clonotype. Germline is not matched at one junction end, which may reflect a read error. V usage is TRBV20-1 and J usage is TRBJ2-7, with TRBD1 matching over 8 bases. The V gene's germline CDR1 is DFQATT and CDR2 SNEGSKA (reference sequence). This CDR3 comprises 12 residues. The CDR3 nucleotides read TGCAGTGCTAGTGGCCCGGGACAGGAATCCGACTTC. It translates to CSASGPGQESDF.

This clonotype was observed at least ten times. The DNA of the CDR3 is TGCAGTGCTTCCGGGAGCTCCTACAATGAGCAGTTCTTC. Translating gives CSASGSSYNEQFF. The V and J genes are TRBV20-1 and TRBJ2-1; D perhaps matches TRBD2 (6 bases). Germline assignment: CDR1 DFQATT and CDR2 SNEGSKA (reference sequence). Trimming stripped 5 bases from V and 0 bases from J, with 8 bases between. This CDR3 contains 13 residues.

This clonotype occurred many times. V is TRBV3-1 and J is TRBJ2-1, with 12 nucleotides matching TRBD2. Per germline, CDR1 LGHDT and CDR2 YNNKEL (reference sequence). The V gene end was trimmed by 3 bases and the J gene end by 9 bases; junction bases not matched to a gene: 9. CDR3 length: 16 amino acids. This chain's CDR3 is CASSHGLAGGPIEQFF. CDR3 in DNA: TGTGCCAGCAGCCATGGTCTAGCGGGAGGGCCGATTGAGCAGTTCTTC.

In its sample, this clonotype was seen many times. The rearrangement joins TRBV6-2 or TRBV6-3 to TRBJ2-7; 14 bases fit TRBD2. Germline lookup yields CDR1 MNHEY and CDR2 SVGEGT. This CDR3 is 17 amino acids long. The V segment lost 0 bases and the J segment 4 bases; nucleotides outside the gene matches: 5. The CDR3 is CASSYSRGLAGAYEQYF. The CDR3 DNA reads TGTGCCAGCAGTTACTCTAGGGGACTAGCGGGAGCGTACGAGCAGTACTTC.

This clonotype was detected many times. This chain joins TRBV18 and TRBJ2-5, with D unclear. V dropped 3 bases and J dropped 1 base, with 15 bases sitting between them. Per germline, CDR1 KGHSH and CDR2 LQKENI. The length of the CDR3 is 16 residues. The CDR3 region has the DNA TGTGCCAGCTCACCTCGGGTCAGTGGATTCCAAGAGACCCAGTACTTC. Translated: CASSPRVSGFQETQYF.

CDR3: CAWSKSYEQYF. CDR3 DNA: TGTGCCTGGAGTAAGTCCTACGAGCAGTACTTC. This chain joins TRBV30 and TRBJ2-7; no reliable D call. Germline V gene sequence: CDR1 GTSNPN, CDR2 SVGIG (reference sequence). This CDR3 has 11 amino acids. The germline V and J ends were trimmed by 2 bases and 1 base, with 3 bases remaining between them.

This clonotype was recorded a few times. A much larger clone lies a single base off, so this may be a read error. The rearrangement uses TRBV5-5 and TRBJ2-5; D not resolved. Germline V gene data show CDR1 as SGHKS and CDR2 as YYEKEE (reference sequence). This CDR3 spans 18 amino acids. With 4 bases removed from V and 0 bases from J, the gap between germline ends came to 22 bases. The CDR3 nucleotides are TGTGCCAGCAGCCGATTCCCCCTTTTTGCCGAACACCAAGAGACCCAGTACTTC. Its protein product is CASSRFPLFAEHQETQYF.

This clonotype came up a few times. The chain couples TRBV6-1 to TRBJ1-1; D is unclear. This CDR3 spans 13 amino acids. Germline V gene data show CDR1 as MNHNS and CDR2 as SASEGT. The V gene lost 4 bases and the J gene lost 4 bases, with 10 bases spanning the gap. The CDR3 DNA sequence: TGTGCCAGCAGTGCTGGGCGGATCACTGAAGCTTTCTTT. Amino acid sequence: CASSAGRITEAFF.

This clonotype has ten or more counts. The V call is TRBV28, the J call TRBJ2-1; D is tentatively TRBD1 or TRBD2 (5 bases each). With 3 bases removed from V and 6 bases from J, the gap between germline ends came to 6 bases. Germline loops: CDR1 MDHEN, CDR2 SYDVKM. The CDR3 spans 12 residues. In nucleotides, the CDR3 is TGTGCCAGCAGTTTGAGGGGCAATGAGCAGTTCTTC. Translated, it gives CASSLRGNEQFF.

This clonotype was recorded many times. The genes are TRBV7-8 and TRBJ1-2, with TRBD1 matching 9 bases. Trimming cost V 3 bases and J 4 bases; bases outside gene matches: 6. Germline CDR1 and CDR2: SGHVS and FQNEAQ. The CDR3 is 15 residues long. CDR3 sequence (DNA): TGTGCCAGCAGCTTGGGACAGGGTAATACCTATGGCTACACCTTC. Translation gives CASSLGQGNTYGYTF.

The table lists this clonotype with a few counts. The J gene is TRBJ2-7, the V gene TRBV27, with 11 positions matching TRBD2. Germline V gene sequence: CDR1 MNHEY, CDR2 SMNVEV (reference sequence). The ends lost 5 bases at V and 5 bases at J; junction bases unmatched: 8. CDR3 length equals 15 residues. In nucleotides, the CDR3 is TGTGCCAGCAGTCCTACTAGCGGGAGTTTCCACGAGCAGTACTTC. Its protein product is CASSPTSGSFHEQYF.

This chain uses TRBV20-1 with TRBJ2-7; 9 bases fit TRBD2. The germline gives CDR1 DFQATT, CDR2 SNEGSKA (reference sequence). The J segment lost 4 bases and the V segment lost 3 bases, leaving 4 bases of the junction unmatched. The CDR3 is made up of 13 amino acids. The CDR3 DNA is TGCAGTGCTAGGGGCGGGAGGGAGTACGAGCAGTACTTC. Protein sequence: CSARGGREYEQYF.

This clonotype has a count of ten or more. This chain joins TRBV18 and TRBJ2-5; a weak D match, TRBD2 (6 bases). V lost 2 bases, J lost 1 base, and 14 bases lay in between. The CDR3 has 16 amino acids. Per germline, CDR1 KGHSH and CDR2 LQKENI. The CDR3 sequence: CASSPNGGEVQETQYF. The CDR3 DNA follows: TGTGCCAGCTCACCAAATGGAGGGGAGGTCCAAGAGACCCAGTACTTC.

This clonotype was seen repeatedly, ten times or more. V and J are TRBV2 and TRBJ1-1; D remains ambiguous. Trimming took off 7 bases at V and 1 base at J, with 10 bases between the two ends. Germline V CDR1 and CDR2: SNHLY, FYNNEI. CDR3 length: 13 residues. CDR3 region: CASIRPTNTEAFF. CDR3 bases: TGTGCCAGCATTCGACCGACGAACACTGAAGCTTTCTTT.

At least ten counts were recorded for this clonotype. The chain couples TRBV12-3 or TRBV12-4 to TRBJ1-2, with a weak D call TRBD1 (6 bases). Trimming cost V 2 bases and J 7 bases, with 23 bases left between them. The CDR3 spans 17 residues. This CDR3 reads CASSLISSRGKDGGYTF. In nucleotides, the CDR3 is TGTGCCAGCAGTTTAATCAGTTCCAGGGGAAAGGACGGTGGCTACACCTTC.

In its sample, this clonotype was seen many times. CDR3 nucleotides: TGTGCCAGCAGCTCCGAGGGGCTCACAGATACGCAGTATTTT. Amino acid sequence: CASSSEGLTDTQYF. The chain uses TRBV11-2 and TRBJ2-3; tentatively, D is TRBD1 or TRBD2 (5 bases each). This CDR3 spans 14 amino acids. Per the germline V gene, CDR1 is SGHAT and CDR2 is FQNNGV. Trimming took off 4 bases at V and 2 bases at J, with 10 bases between the two ends.

To note about this clonotype: This sequence may be a read error, since a much larger clone differs from it by one base. This chain links TRBV2 with TRBJ2-5; 11 bases match TRBD2. The CDR3 covers 14 residues. Germline V lookup: CDR1 SNHLY, CDR2 FYNNEI. The ends lost 6 bases at V and 5 bases at J; junction bases unmatched: 5. The CDR3: CASSPTSGSETQYF. Here the CDR3 DNA reads TGTGCCAGCAGCCCCACTAGCGGGAGTGAGACCCAGTACTTC. The variable domain in full, completed from reference TRBV2 and TRBJ2-5, reads EPEVTQTPSHQVTQMGQEVILRCVPISNHLYFYWYRQILGQKVEFLVSFYNNEISEKSEIFDDQFSVERPDGSNFTLKIRSTKLEDSAMYFCASSPTSGSETQYFGPGTRLLVL.

This clonotype was observed at least ten times. The chain combines TRBV20-1 with TRBJ1-3, with 9 bases aligning to TRBD1. With 3 bases clipped from V and 0 bases from J, the junction kept 12 bases outside the gene matches. Germline V CDR1 and CDR2: DFQATT, SNEGSKA (reference sequence). This CDR3 comprises 18 residues. This CDR3 is CSASRLGTGLGSGNTIYF. Written as DNA, the CDR3 is TGCAGTGCTAGTCGGTTGGGGACAGGGTTAGGCTCTGGAAACACCATATATTTT.

This clonotype was counted at least ten times. CDR3 DNA: TGTGCCAGCAGTGCGGGACAAGTCTACGAGCAGTACTTC. As protein: CASSAGQVYEQYF. V and J are TRBV12-3 or TRBV12-4 and TRBJ2-7; the D gene could be TRBD1 or TRBD2 (6 bases each). V was clipped by 5 bases and J by 3 bases, with 11 bases between them. The CDR3 sequence is 13 residues long.

This clonotype was seen ten or more times. The gene calls are TRBV5-6 and TRBJ1-1; D perhaps matches TRBD1 (5 bases). This CDR3 has 15 residues. Germline CDR1 reads SGHDT; CDR2 reads YYEEEE. V lost 3 bases and J lost 4, with 16 bases in between. CDR3 in DNA: TGTGCCAGCAGCTACCCGGACATAGTTGGCACTGAAGCTTTCTTT. Amino acid sequence: CASSYPDIVGTEAFF.